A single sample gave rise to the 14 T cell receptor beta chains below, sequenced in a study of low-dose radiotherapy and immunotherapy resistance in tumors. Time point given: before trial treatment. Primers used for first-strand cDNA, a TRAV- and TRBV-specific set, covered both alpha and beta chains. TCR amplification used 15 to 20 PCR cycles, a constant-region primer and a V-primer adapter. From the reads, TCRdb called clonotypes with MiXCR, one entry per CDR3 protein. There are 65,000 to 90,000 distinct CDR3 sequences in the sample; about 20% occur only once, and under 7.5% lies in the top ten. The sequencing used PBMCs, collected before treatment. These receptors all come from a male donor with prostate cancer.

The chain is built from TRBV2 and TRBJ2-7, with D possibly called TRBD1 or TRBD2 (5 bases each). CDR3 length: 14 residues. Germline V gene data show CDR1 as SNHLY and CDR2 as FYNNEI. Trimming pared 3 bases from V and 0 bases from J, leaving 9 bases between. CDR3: CASSDWGSSYEQYF. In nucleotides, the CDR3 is TGTGCCAGCAGTGATTGGGGGAGCTCCTACGAGCAGTACTTC.

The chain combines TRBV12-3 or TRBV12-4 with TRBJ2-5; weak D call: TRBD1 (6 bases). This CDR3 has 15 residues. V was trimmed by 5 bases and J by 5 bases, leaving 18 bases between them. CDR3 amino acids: CASSLTRGSGETQYF. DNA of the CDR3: TGTGCCAGCAGTCTCACCAGGGGTTCGGGTGAGACCCAGTACTTC.

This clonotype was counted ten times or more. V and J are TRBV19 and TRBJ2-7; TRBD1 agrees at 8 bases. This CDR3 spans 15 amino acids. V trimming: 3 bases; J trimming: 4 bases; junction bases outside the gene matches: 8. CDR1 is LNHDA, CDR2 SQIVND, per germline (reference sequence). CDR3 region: CASSIYGTGIYEQYF. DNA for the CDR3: TGTGCCAGTAGTATCTACGGGACAGGTATTTACGAGCAGTACTTC.

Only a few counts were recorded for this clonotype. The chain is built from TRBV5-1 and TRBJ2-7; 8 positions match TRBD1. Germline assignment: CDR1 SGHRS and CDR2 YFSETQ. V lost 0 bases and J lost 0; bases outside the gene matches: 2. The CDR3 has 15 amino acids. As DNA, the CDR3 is TGCGCCAGCAGCTTGGGGACAGGGAACTCCTACGAGCAGTACTTC. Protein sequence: CASSLGTGNSYEQYF.

The DNA of the CDR3 is TGTGCCAGCAGCCAAAACGGGGGGCAACAGCCCCAGCATTTT. This translates into CASSQNGGQQPQHF. V usage is TRBV3-1 and J usage is TRBJ1-5; D is possibly TRBD1 (6 bases). The CDR3 has 14 residues. Trimming removed 2 bases from V and 7 bases from J, with 12 bases in between. Germline lookup yields CDR1 LGHDT and CDR2 YNNKEL (reference sequence).

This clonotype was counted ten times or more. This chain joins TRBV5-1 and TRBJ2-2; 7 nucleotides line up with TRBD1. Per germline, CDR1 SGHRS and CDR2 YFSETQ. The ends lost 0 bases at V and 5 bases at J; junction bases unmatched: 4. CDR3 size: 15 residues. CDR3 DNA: TGCGCCAGCAGCTTGGCCGGGACAGTGACCGGGGAGCTGTTTTTT. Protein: CASSLAGTVTGELFF. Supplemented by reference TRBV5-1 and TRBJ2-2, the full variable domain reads KAGVTQTPRYLIKTRGQQVTLSCSPISGHRSVSWYQQTPGQGLQFLFEYFSETQRNKGNFPGRFSGRQFSNSRSEMNVSTLELGDSALYLCASSLAGTVTGELFFGEGSRLTVL.

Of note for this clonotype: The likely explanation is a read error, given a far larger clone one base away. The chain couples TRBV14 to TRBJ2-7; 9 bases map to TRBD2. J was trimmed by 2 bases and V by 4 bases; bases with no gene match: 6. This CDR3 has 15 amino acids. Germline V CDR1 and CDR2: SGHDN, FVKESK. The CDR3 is CASSPSGLAPYEQYF. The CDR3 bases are TGTGCCAGCAGCCCAAGTGGACTAGCGCCCTACGAGCAGTACTTC. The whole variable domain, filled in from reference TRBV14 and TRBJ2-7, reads EAGVTQFPSHSVIEKGQTVTLRCDPISGHDNLYWYRRVMGKEIKFLLHFVKESKQDESGMPNNRFLAERTGGTYSTLKVQPAELEDSGVYFCASSPSGLAPYEQYFGPGTRLTVT.

CDR3 protein: CASSLLPNREYQETQYF. The CDR3 bases are TGTGCCAGCAGTTTACTACCAAACAGGGAGTACCAAGAGACCCAGTACTTC. The gene calls are TRBV27 and TRBJ2-5; weak D call: TRBD1 (6 bases). The CDR3 loop spans 17 amino acids. Germline-derived CDR1 and CDR2 are MNHEY and SMNVEV (reference sequence). Trimming took 2 bases from V and 0 from J, leaving 16 bases between them.

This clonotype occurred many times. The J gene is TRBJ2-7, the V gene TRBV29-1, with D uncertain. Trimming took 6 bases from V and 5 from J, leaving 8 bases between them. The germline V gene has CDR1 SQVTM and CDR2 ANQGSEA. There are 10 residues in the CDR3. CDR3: CSVRTHEQYF. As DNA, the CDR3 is TGCAGCGTCCGGACCCACGAGCAGTACTTC.

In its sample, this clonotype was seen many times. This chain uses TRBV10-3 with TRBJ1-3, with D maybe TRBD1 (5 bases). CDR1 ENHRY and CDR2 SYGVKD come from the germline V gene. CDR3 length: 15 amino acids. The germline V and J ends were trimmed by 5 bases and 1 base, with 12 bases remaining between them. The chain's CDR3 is CAISQGLPSGNTIYF. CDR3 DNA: TGTGCCATCAGTCAGGGACTGCCTTCTGGAAACACCATATATTTT.

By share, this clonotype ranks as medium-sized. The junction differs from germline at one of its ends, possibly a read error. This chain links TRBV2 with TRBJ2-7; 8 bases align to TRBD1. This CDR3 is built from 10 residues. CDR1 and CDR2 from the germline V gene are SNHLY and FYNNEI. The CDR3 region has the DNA TGTGCCAGCACCATGGGACAGGCCGCCTTC. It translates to CASTMGQAAF.

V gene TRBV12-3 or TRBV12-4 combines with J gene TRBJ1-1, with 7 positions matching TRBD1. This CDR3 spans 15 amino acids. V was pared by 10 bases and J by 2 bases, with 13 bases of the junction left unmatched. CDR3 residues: CATTWATGVNTEAFF. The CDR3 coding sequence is TGTGCCACCACTTGGGCAACAGGGGTAAACACTGAAGCTTTCTTT.

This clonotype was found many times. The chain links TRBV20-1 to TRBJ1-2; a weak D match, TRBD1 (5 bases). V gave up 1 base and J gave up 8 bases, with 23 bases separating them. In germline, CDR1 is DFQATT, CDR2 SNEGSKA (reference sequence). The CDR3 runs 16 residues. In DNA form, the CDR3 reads TGCAGTGCTAGAGTTCAGACCGCGACGGATTGGGACGGCTACACCTTC. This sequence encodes CSARVQTATDWDGYTF.

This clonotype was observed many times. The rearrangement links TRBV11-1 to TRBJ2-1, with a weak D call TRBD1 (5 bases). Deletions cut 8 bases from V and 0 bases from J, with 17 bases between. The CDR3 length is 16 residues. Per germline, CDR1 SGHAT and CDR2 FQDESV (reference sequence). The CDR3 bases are TGTGCCAGCTCCCAGGCAGGGTTAATCTCCTACAATGAGCAGTTCTTC. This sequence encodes CASSQAGLISYNEQFF.